This T cell receptor beta chain emerged from a study of cytomegalovirus exposure and HLA in healthy donors. Details on this clone: Its antigen is not known.

Broader study findings: Rare TCR sequences dominated, though some public TCRs recurred in many donors.

PCR amplification relied on 60 Vbeta primers (plus 13 Jbeta primers). Sequencing used immunoSEQ multiplex PCR; TCRdb keeps in-frame clones, though not all of them. Altogether 120,000 or so clones are present, 72% being singletons, with the ten largest covering less than 4.5%. V trimming: 4 bases; J trimming: 7 bases; junction bases outside the gene matches: 4. CDR1 and CDR2 (germline): SGHDT, YYEEEE. The CDR3 consists of 12 residues. Material: PBMCs. This sequence originates from a man aged 30 to 39 in good health and CMV-seronegative. V gene TRBV5-6 combines with J gene TRBJ1-2; 7 nucleotides match TRBD1. CDR3 nucleotide sequence: TGTGCCAGCAGCAAGGACAGGACTGGCTACACCTTC. Protein sequence: CASSKDRTGYTF. The whole variable domain, remainder taken from reference TRBV5-6 and TRBJ1-2, is DAGVTQSPTHLIKTRGQQVTLRCSPKSGHDTVSWYQQALGQGPQFIFQYYEEEERQRGNFPDRFSGHQFPNYSSELNVNALLLGDSALYLCASSKDRTGYTFGSGTRLTVV.